One and the same sample provided the 23 T cell receptor beta chains below, sequenced in a study of PD-L1 blockade in urothelial cancer. Only in-frame clones appear in the TCRdb table, and some are missing; sequencing was by immunoSEQ multiplex PCR. The sample holds roughly 42,000 clones, roughly four fifths seen once. The sequencing used PBMCs, collected around atezolizumab (anti-PD-L1) treatment. These receptors came from a man between 65 and 85 years old with urothelial cancer.

CDR3: CATKSGRSYNEQFF. CDR3 DNA: TGTGCCACCAAAAGCGGGAGGTCCTACAATGAGCAGTTCTTC. The V and J genes are TRBV27 and TRBJ2-1; 9 bases are shared with TRBD2. This CDR3 is built from 14 residues. Germline-derived CDR1 and CDR2 are MNHEY and SMNVEV (reference sequence). The V segment lost 10 bases and the J segment 1 base; nucleotides outside the gene matches: 5.

Turning to this clone: The junction departs from germline at one end; a sequencing error may be responsible. This sequence joins TRBV11-2 and TRBJ1-2; TRBD1 matches at 9 bases. Germline V gene lookup returns CDR1 SGHAT and CDR2 FQNNGV. There are 13 residues in the CDR3. The CDR3 loop is CASSLSFGTGYGF. The CDR3 DNA is TGTGCCAGCAGCTTATCTTTTGGGACAGGGTATGGCTTC.

The chain joins TRBV7-9 to TRBJ1-5; a weak D match, TRBD1 (5 bases). The CDR3 contains 13 residues. With 1 base removed from V and 7 bases from J, the gap between germline ends came to 8 bases. Germline V gives CDR1 SEHNR, CDR2 FQNEAQ (reference sequence). This CDR3 reads CASSLGGRQPQHF. CDR3 sequence (DNA): TGTGCCAGCAGCTTAGGGGGGAGGCAGCCCCAGCATTTT.

This chain uses TRBV7-2 with TRBJ2-2; 9 bases are a match to TRBD1. CDR3 length equals 14 residues. V trimming: 2 bases; J trimming: 6 bases; junction bases outside the gene matches: 1. Per the germline V gene, CDR1 is SGHTA and CDR2 is FQGNSA. CDR3 region: CASSLRQGAGELFF. The CDR3 DNA follows: TGTGCCAGCAGCTTACGACAGGGGGCCGGGGAGCTGTTTTTT.

This clone has just a few counts. This chain uses TRBV28 with TRBJ1-1, with D tentatively TRBD1 (5 bases). V lost 3 bases to trimming and J lost 10 bases, with 18 bases between them. The CDR3 sequence is 14 residues long. Germline assignment: CDR1 MDHEN and CDR2 SYDVKM. CDR3 protein: CASSLGGGARVAFF. DNA for the CDR3: TGTGCCAGCAGTTTGGGTGGTGGGGCGCGAGTAGCTTTCTTT.

The chain combines TRBV4-1 with TRBJ2-1, with D maybe TRBD1 (5 bases). The germline V gene encodes CDR1 MGHRA and CDR2 YSYEKL. Between the trimmed V and J ends, which lost 2 bases and 0 bases, there was a span of 11 bases. The CDR3 is 16 residues long. CDR3 region: CASSQQEDISYNEQFF. The CDR3 DNA sequence: TGCGCCAGCAGCCAACAAGAGGACATCTCCTACAATGAGCAGTTCTTC.

The chain combines TRBV19 with TRBJ1-5; D is uncertain. Deletions cut 0 bases from V and 4 bases from J, with 10 bases between. Germline values: CDR1 LNHDA, CDR2 SQIVND (reference sequence). The CDR3 extends over 15 amino acids. The CDR3 region has the DNA TGTGCCAGTAGTATAGAGTCAGGACTGAATCAGCCCCAGCATTTT. This encodes CASSIESGLNQPQHF.

This clone showed up just a few times. The CDR3 sequence: CASSQGQAKGNTIYF. The CDR3 coding sequence is TGTGCCAGCAGCCAGGGACAGGCGAAGGGAAACACCATATATTTT. V usage is TRBV4-2 and J usage is TRBJ1-3; 8 bases fit TRBD1. The ends lost 3 bases at V and 4 bases at J; junction bases unmatched: 5. This CDR3 comprises 15 residues. Looked up from germline, CDR1 is LGHNA and CDR2 is YNFKEQ.

The rearrangement uses TRBV18 and TRBJ2-3, with 12 bases fitting TRBD2. This CDR3 is built from 18 residues. After removal of 0 bases from V and 2 bases from J, the junction contained 6 bases not matched to a gene. CDR1 and CDR2 from the germline V gene are KGHSH and LQKENI. CDR3 sequence reads: CASSPPGTSGLPTDTQYF. The CDR3 DNA is TGTGCCAGCTCACCACCGGGGACTAGCGGGTTACCCACAGATACGCAGTATTTT.

V usage is TRBV28 and J usage is TRBJ2-1, with 9 positions matching TRBD2. Germline CDR1 reads MDHEN; CDR2 reads SYDVKM. CDR3 length: 15 amino acids. Unmatched junction bases numbered 10, after V lost 5 bases and J lost 8 bases. The DNA for the CDR3 is TGTGCCAGCAGTCCCGTGCGGGAGGGCTATGATGAGCAGTTCTTC. It translates to CASSPVREGYDEQFF.

The chain recombines TRBV6-6 with TRBJ1-1; tentatively, D is TRBD1 (6 bases). Trimming cost V 4 bases and J 6 bases, with 9 bases left between them. Germline V lookup: CDR1 MNHNY, CDR2 SVGAGI (reference sequence). The CDR3 sequence is 12 residues long. Here the CDR3 reads CASSFTGSEAFF. CDR3 coding DNA: TGTGCCAGCAGTTTTACAGGGTCTGAAGCTTTCTTT.

The rearrangement joins TRBV5-6 to TRBJ2-7; 7 bases agree with TRBD1. The CDR3 runs to 15 residues. The germline V gene encodes CDR1 SGHDT and CDR2 YYEEEE. V lost 2 bases, J lost 2 bases, and 7 bases stayed unmatched. The CDR3 nucleotides read TGTGCCAGCAGCTTTCTCAGGGGGAACCCCTACGAGCAGTACTTC. Translated: CASSFLRGNPYEQYF.

The rearrangement links TRBV7-3 to TRBJ2-1; 11 bases line up with TRBD2. J lost 5 bases, V lost 4 bases, and 7 bases had no gene match. The germline V gene encodes CDR1 SGHTA and CDR2 FQGTGA. The CDR3 extends over 16 amino acids. Written as DNA, the CDR3 is TGTGCCAGCAGCTCGGTCGGGACTAGCGGAAACAATGAGCAGTTCTTC. It is translated as CASSSVGTSGNNEQFF. Combining the CDR3 with reference TRBV7-3 and TRBJ2-1 gives the whole variable domain GAGVSQTPSNKVTEKGKYVELRCDPISGHTALYWYRQSLGQGPEFLIYFQGTGAADDSGLPNDRFFAVRPEGSVSTLKIQRTERGDSAVYLCASSSVGTSGNNEQFFGPGTRLTVL.

The gene calls are TRBV6-1 and TRBJ1-2; TRBD1 agrees at 7 bases. In germline, CDR1 is MNHNS, CDR2 SASEGT. This CDR3 is built from 14 residues. V lost 8 bases, J lost 4 bases, and 10 bases stayed unmatched. The CDR3 nucleotides are TGTGCCAGCTTGACAGGGTTTGATCGCTATGGCTACACCTTC. It codes for CASLTGFDRYGYTF.

The genes are TRBV5-1 and TRBJ2-4, with D possibly TRBD2 on 5 matching bases. The CDR3 runs 15 residues. The V gene's germline CDR1 is SGHRS and CDR2 YFSETQ. V was clipped by 0 bases and J by 8 bases, with 15 bases between them. CDR3 in amino acids: CASSLVRSEGDIQYF. CDR3 in DNA: TGCGCCAGCAGCTTGGTTCGTTCTGAGGGTGACATTCAGTACTTC.

The chain employs TRBV7-9 and TRBJ2-7; 7 bases are a match to TRBD2. The V gene end was trimmed by 1 base and the J gene end by 7 bases; junction bases not matched to a gene: 10. The CDR3 is made up of 15 amino acids. Germline V gene lookup returns CDR1 SEHNR and CDR2 FQNEAQ (reference sequence). This CDR3 reads CASSLEAGPSEEQYF. Written as DNA, the CDR3 is TGTGCCAGCAGCTTAGAAGCGGGGCCGTCGGAGGAGCAGTACTTC.

V usage is TRBV5-4 and J usage is TRBJ1-1; D not certain. Germline lookup yields CDR1 SGHNT and CDR2 YYREEE (reference sequence). This CDR3 comprises 13 residues. With 1 base removed from V and 2 bases from J, the gap between germline ends came to 6 bases. The CDR3: CASSLTVNTEAFF. In DNA form, the CDR3 reads TGTGCCAGCAGCTTGACAGTCAACACTGAAGCTTTCTTT.

This chain connects TRBV27 to TRBJ2-7, with no clear D. V shed 2 bases and J shed 5 bases, with 19 bases lying between them. The CDR3 extends over 16 amino acids. In germline, CDR1 is MNHEY, CDR2 SMNVEV (reference sequence). The CDR3 DNA reads as TGTGCCAGCAGTTTAAAGGCGACGGCGGATGATCACGAGCAGTACTTC. Amino acid sequence: CASSLKATADDHEQYF.

This sequence joins TRBV7-2 and TRBJ1-2; TRBD1 might be the D (5 bases). Germline CDR1 reads SGHTA; CDR2 reads FQGNSA. The CDR3 is 13 residues long. Trimming left V 5 bases short and J 4 bases short, with 11 bases between. CDR3: CASSPSGIYGYTF. The CDR3 region has the DNA TGTGCCAGCAGCCCCTCAGGGATCTATGGCTACACCTTC.

The V call is TRBV9, the J call TRBJ2-1; 10 nucleotides line up with TRBD2. Germline lookup yields CDR1 SGDLS and CDR2 YYNGEE. V lost 3 bases and J lost 0; bases outside the gene matches: 6. This CDR3 contains 17 residues. CDR3 sequence reads: CASSATSGISSYNEQFF. DNA of the CDR3: TGTGCCAGCAGCGCCACTAGCGGGATTAGCTCCTACAATGAGCAGTTCTTC.

The chain joins TRBV5-6 to TRBJ2-2, with 11 bases aligning to TRBD2. Trimming removed 3 bases from V and 7 bases from J; junction bases left unmatched: 8. The V gene's germline CDR1 is SGHDT and CDR2 YYEEEE. The length of the CDR3 is 16 residues. The CDR3 region is CASSWGLAAGGGELFF. The CDR3 DNA reads TGTGCCAGCAGCTGGGGACTAGCGGCTGGTGGCGGGGAGCTGTTTTTT.

The chain couples TRBV5-1 to TRBJ2-1; the D gene is possibly TRBD1 (7 bases). The length of the CDR3 is 13 residues. V shed 5 bases and J shed 5 bases, with 11 bases lying between them. Germline V lookup: CDR1 SGHRS, CDR2 YFSETQ. The CDR3 reads CASREGQNNEQFF. CDR3 nucleotides: TGCGCCAGCAGGGAGGGACAGAACAATGAGCAGTTCTTC.

CDR3 in amino acids: CSGIQGAWNTEAFF. The CDR3 nucleotides are TGCAGCGGGATCCAAGGGGCTTGGAACACTGAAGCTTTCTTT. The V gene is TRBV29-1, the J gene TRBJ1-1, with D possibly being TRBD1 (5 bases). With 7 bases removed from V and 1 base from J, the gap between germline ends came to 16 bases. Germline assignment: CDR1 SQVTM and CDR2 ANQGSEA. CDR3 length: 14 amino acids.